The 22 T cell receptor beta chains below were found in one sample sequenced in a study of beta chain features in type 1 diabetes. Points from the study as a whole: Moderately but significantly shorter TCRB CDR3s were found in Type 1 diabetes patients in all four CD4+ subsets.

No antigens are known for them. Investigators reverse transcribed all isolated RNA, so they sequenced expressed TCRB transcripts. Assay used: immunoSEQ multiplex PCR; TCRdb lists only in-frame clones, some missing. The sample lists approximately 170,000 clones; roughly 8% were seen once. Sequencing was carried out using central memory CD4+ T cells from blood. All receptors derive from a man younger than 35 with type 1 diabetes.

The J gene is TRBJ1-5, the V gene TRBV2, with TRBD1 matching 10 bases. Germline CDR1 and CDR2: SNHLY and FYNNEI. With 6 bases clipped from V and 2 bases from J, the junction kept 7 bases outside the gene matches. CDR3 length: 16 residues. The CDR3, as DNA: TGTGCCAGCAGCGGGACAGGGGTTATGGGCAATCAGCCCCAGCATTTT. As protein: CASSGTGVMGNQPQHF.

The chain combines TRBV18 with TRBJ2-1; TRBD2 might be the D (5 bases). Germline V gene data show CDR1 as KGHSH and CDR2 as LQKENI. The ends were cut back, 4 bases at V and 6 bases at J, with 16 bases in the middle. The CDR3 loop spans 15 amino acids. CDR3 sequence: CASSLPQRQINEQFF. The CDR3 DNA reads TGTGCCAGCTCACTACCACAGCGGCAGATCAATGAGCAGTTCTTC.

This chain links TRBV2 with TRBJ2-5, with D perhaps TRBD1 (6 bases). This CDR3 spans 12 amino acids. Germline V gives CDR1 SNHLY, CDR2 FYNNEI. V lost 7 bases and J lost 5, with 11 bases in between. The CDR3 protein is CASKGDGETQYF. The CDR3 DNA reads TGTGCCAGCAAGGGGGATGGGGAGACCCAGTACTTC. Based on the CDR3 plus reference TRBV2 and TRBJ2-5, the full variable domain is EPEVTQTPSHQVTQMGQEVILRCVPISNHLYFYWYRQILGQKVEFLVSFYNNEISEKSEIFDDQFSVERPDGSNFTLKIRSTKLEDSAMYFCASKGDGETQYFGPGTRLLVL.

This clone was seen a handful of times. The chain couples TRBV7-2 to TRBJ2-1; 9 bases fit TRBD2. With V trimmed by 3 bases and J by 0 bases, 6 bases remained unmatched. This CDR3 is 17 amino acids long. Germline V gene sequence: CDR1 SGHTA, CDR2 FQGNSA. CDR3 bases: TGTGCCAGCAGCTTTGGCAGCGGGGGGTTCTCCTACAATGAGCAGTTCTTC. Amino acids: CASSFGSGGFSYNEQFF.

The chain joins TRBV18 to TRBJ1-5; D possibly corresponds to TRBD1 (5 bases). The V and J ends lost 4 bases and 3 bases respectively, with 10 bases between them. Germline loops: CDR1 KGHSH, CDR2 LQKENI. The CDR3 spans 14 residues. Written as DNA, the CDR3 is TGTGCCAGCTCACAGGGGATCATCAATCAGCCCCAGCATTTT. It codes for CASSQGIINQPQHF. The variable domain in full, completed from reference TRBV18 and TRBJ1-5, reads NAGVMQNPRHLVRRRGQEARLRCSPMKGHSHVYWYRQLPEEGLKFMVYLQKENIIDESGMPKERFSAEFPKEGPSILRIQQVVRGDSAAYFCASSQGIINQPQHFGDGTRLSIL.

This clone showed up many times. The chain carries TRBV27 and TRBJ2-3; maybe TRBD1 (5 bases). Trimming shortened V by 0 bases and J by 8 bases, and 12 bases separated the two germline ends. This CDR3 has 14 residues. Germline lookup yields CDR1 MNHEY and CDR2 SMNVEV (reference sequence). The CDR3 reads CASSLSSRAVTQYF. DNA for the CDR3: TGTGCCAGCAGTTTATCCTCCAGGGCAGTTACGCAGTATTTT.

The chain is built from TRBV10-3 and TRBJ2-1, with TRBD2 matching 15 bases. The CDR3 consists of 16 residues. The germline V gene encodes CDR1 ENHRY and CDR2 SYGVKD. The J segment lost 7 bases and the V segment lost 3 bases, leaving 4 bases of the junction unmatched. In nucleotides, the CDR3 is TGTGCCATCAGTGATGGGACTAGCGGGAGGTATAATGAGCAGTTCTTC. The encoded protein is CAISDGTSGRYNEQFF.

This chain links TRBV2 with TRBJ2-3; possibly TRBD2 for D (6 bases). With 5 bases removed from V and 7 bases from J, the gap between germline ends came to 16 bases. CDR1 is SNHLY, CDR2 FYNNEI, per germline. This CDR3 region has 14 residues. In nucleotides, the CDR3 is TGTGCCAGCAGTCGGGACTCGGTTCTGTATACGCAGTATTTT. It codes for CASSRDSVLYTQYF.

This clone was counted between two and nine times. The DNA of the CDR3 is TGCGCCAGCAGCCAAGATCCCCAGGGGAACTACGAGCAGTACTTC. Amino acid sequence: CASSQDPQGNYEQYF. The chain couples TRBV4-3 to TRBJ2-7; D perhaps matches TRBD1 (6 bases). V lost 0 bases to trimming and J lost 3 bases, with 12 bases between them. Germline CDR1 and CDR2: LGHNA and YSLEER. This CDR3 region has 15 residues.

This clone has only a few counts. The rearrangement joins TRBV2 to TRBJ1-5; 8 positions agree with TRBD1. Looked up from germline, CDR1 is SNHLY and CDR2 is FYNNEI. J gave up 4 bases and V 5 bases, and 4 bases lay outside the gene matches. The CDR3 is 14 amino acids. The CDR3 loop reads CASSKQGVNQPQHF. Here the CDR3 DNA reads TGTGCCAGCAGTAAACAGGGGGTTAATCAGCCCCAGCATTTT.

This sequence joins TRBV28 and TRBJ2-7; 11 bases align to TRBD1. The germline V gene has CDR1 MDHEN and CDR2 SYDVKM. J lost 4 bases, V lost 6 bases, and 8 bases had no gene match. The CDR3 runs 15 residues. The CDR3 reads CASSTTGQGDYEQYF. CDR3 sequence (DNA): TGTGCCAGCAGCACCACGGGACAGGGGGATTACGAGCAGTACTTC.

V and J are TRBV15 and TRBJ2-4; the D gene is possibly TRBD1 (6 bases). Looked up from germline, CDR1 is LNHNV and CDR2 is YYDKDF (reference sequence). V lost 0 bases, J lost 9 bases, and 18 bases lay in between. The CDR3 loop spans 16 amino acids. CDR3 residues: CATSRDWGTGRGIQYF. The CDR3 DNA reads as TGTGCCACCAGCAGAGATTGGGGTACAGGGCGAGGCATTCAGTACTTC.

Only a few counts were recorded for this clone. The rearrangement links TRBV19 to TRBJ1-5; D possibly corresponds to TRBD1 (5 bases). The V end lost 2 bases, the J end lost 4 bases, and 15 bases lay between the germline ends. CDR1 LNHDA and CDR2 SQIVND come from the germline V gene (reference sequence). The CDR3 spans 16 residues. The CDR3 DNA reads TGTGCCAGTAGTATAAACCGACAGACAACAAATCAGCCCCAGCATTTT. Its translation: CASSINRQTTNQPQHF.

V usage is TRBV19 and J usage is TRBJ1-1; 8 bases align to TRBD1. The trim removed 7 bases at V and 4 bases at J, leaving 5 bases unmatched. Germline V gives CDR1 LNHDA, CDR2 SQIVND (reference sequence). The CDR3 sequence is 13 residues long. The CDR3 DNA follows: TGTGCCAGTACCGTCACAGGGGGCACTGAAGCTTTCTTT. It yields the protein CASTVTGGTEAFF. Full variable domain (missing parts from reference TRBV19 and TRBJ1-1): DGGITQSPKYLFRKEGQNVTLSCEQNLNHDAMYWYRQDPGQGLRLIYYSQIVNDFQKGDIAEGYSVSREKKESFPLTVTSAQKNPTAFYLCASTVTGGTEAFFGQGTRLTVV.

This clone was seen only a few times. The chain is built from TRBV27 and TRBJ1-1; no clear D gene. The CDR3 spans 14 residues. Looked up from germline, CDR1 is MNHEY and CDR2 is SMNVEV (reference sequence). Trimming took off 5 bases at V and 1 base at J, with 11 bases between the two ends. CDR3 nucleotide sequence: TGTGCCAGCAGTCAGCGGGCGGCGAACACTGAAGCTTTCTTT. Protein sequence: CASSQRAANTEAFF.

This chain connects TRBV18 to TRBJ2-7; TRBD1 matches 9 bases. This CDR3 is 13 amino acids long. Germline V lookup: CDR1 KGHSH, CDR2 LQKENI. V gave up 8 bases and J gave up 6 bases; unmatched junction bases: 8. DNA for the CDR3: TGTGCCAGCGACCCTACAGGGGGCTCCGAGCAGTACTTC. Protein product: CASDPTGGSEQYF.

This clone appeared a few times. The J gene is TRBJ2-1, the V gene TRBV2; a weak D match, TRBD1 (6 bases). The ends were cut back, 8 bases at V and 4 bases at J, with 9 bases in the middle. The CDR3 totals 12 residues. Germline V gene data show CDR1 as SNHLY and CDR2 as FYNNEI. The CDR3, as DNA: TGTGCCAGCGGGACAATTTACAATGAGCAGTTCTTC. Translation gives CASGTIYNEQFF.

This clone was recorded a few times. The chain has TRBV11-3 and TRBJ2-7, with 8 bases identical to TRBD2. Germline CDR1 and CDR2: SGHNT and YENEEA. Trimming removed 6 bases from V and 5 bases from J; junction bases left unmatched: 12. This CDR3 spans 15 amino acids. DNA of the CDR3: TGTGCCAGCAGTCGAGCGGGAGCGGGAAGCCACGAGCAGTACTTC. Its translation: CASSRAGAGSHEQYF.

The chain uses TRBV29-1 and TRBJ2-3; unclear D gene. This CDR3 region has 13 residues. Per the germline V gene, CDR1 is SQVTM and CDR2 is ANQGSEA. V was shortened by 1 base and J by 3 bases, with 8 bases between the two germline ends. CDR3 bases: TGCAGCGTTGAAGCTAGTAGTACAGATACGCAGTATTTT. Encoded protein: CSVEASSTDTQYF.

This clone has more than one count but fewer than ten. The chain has TRBV7-8 and TRBJ2-1; TRBD2 matches 7 bases. The germline CDR1 and CDR2 sequences are SGHVS and FQNEAQ. V lost 5 bases, J lost 6 bases, and 1 base stayed unmatched. The CDR3 covers 12 residues. The CDR3 here is CASSASGNEQFF. CDR3 bases: TGTGCCAGCAGCGCTAGCGGCAATGAGCAGTTCTTC.

The chain couples TRBV29-1 to TRBJ2-4; 7 bases line up with TRBD2. CDR3 length: 13 residues. The V segment lost 3 bases and the J segment 4 bases; nucleotides outside the gene matches: 3. Germline V CDR1 and CDR2: SQVTM, ANQGSEA. The CDR3 spells CSVEGTTKNIQYF. CDR3 in DNA: TGCAGCGTTGAGGGGACTACAAAAAACATTCAGTACTTC.

The chain recombines TRBV11-2 with TRBJ2-3; D uncertain. CDR1 and CDR2 (germline): SGHAT, FQNNGV. The CDR3 loop spans 13 amino acids. V lost 0 bases and J 6 bases, leaving 7 bases between the germline ends. The CDR3 region is CASSLERSDTQYF. The CDR3 bases are TGTGCCAGCAGCTTAGAGCGGTCCGATACGCAGTATTTT.